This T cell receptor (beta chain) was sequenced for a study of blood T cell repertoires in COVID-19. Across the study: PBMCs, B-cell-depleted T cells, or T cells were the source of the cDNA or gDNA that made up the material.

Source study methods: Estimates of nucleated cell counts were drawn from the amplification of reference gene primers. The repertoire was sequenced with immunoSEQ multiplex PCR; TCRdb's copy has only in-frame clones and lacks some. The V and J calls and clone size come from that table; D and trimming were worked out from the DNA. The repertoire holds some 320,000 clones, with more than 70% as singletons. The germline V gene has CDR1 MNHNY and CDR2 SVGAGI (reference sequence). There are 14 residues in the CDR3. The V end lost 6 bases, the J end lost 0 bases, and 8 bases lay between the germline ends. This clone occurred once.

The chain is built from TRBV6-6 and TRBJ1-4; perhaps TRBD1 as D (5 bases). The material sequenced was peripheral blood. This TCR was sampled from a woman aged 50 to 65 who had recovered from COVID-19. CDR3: CASSLQATNEKLFF. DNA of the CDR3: TGTGCCAGCAGCTTACAGGCAACTAATGAAAAACTGTTTTTT.